One and the same sample provided the 16 T cell receptor beta chains below, sequenced in a study of human T cells and chemical hapten exposure. Regarding time point: patch test 3, about 24 weeks after DPC sensitization. Treatment: therapeutic diphenylcyclopropenone sensitization with weekly scalp DPC. Unfractionated whole blood yielded the extracted total RNA. Each CDR3 protein is one row after TCRdb ran MiXCR on the RACE reads. Of some 39,000 distinct CDR3 sequences listed, around 9.5% were seen once; the top ten hold 26%. Sequences were derived from whole blood, sampled in connection with sensitization to the hapten diphenylcyclopropenone (DPC). The receptors here all came from a man aged 50 to 59 with alopecia areata. Some clones in this sample may be carry-over from other donors' samples.

This clonotype was counted only a few times. The rearrangement joins TRBV24-1 to TRBJ1-5; 8 positions agree with TRBD1. The CDR3 has 13 amino acids. Trimming cost V 9 bases and J 4 bases; bases outside gene matches: 4. The germline V gene encodes CDR1 KGHDR and CDR2 SFDVKD. The CDR3 sequence: CATQDRGNQPQHF. The DNA for the CDR3 is TGTGCCACCCAAGACAGGGGAAATCAGCCCCAGCATTTT.

J is TRBJ2-3 and V is TRBV28, with D maybe TRBD2 (6 bases). Germline V gene sequence: CDR1 MDHEN, CDR2 SYDVKM. The V end was cut by 6 bases, the J end by 6 bases, with 16 bases between. The CDR3 loop spans 14 amino acids. DNA of the CDR3: TGTGCCAGCAGACCACCTACTAGCAGGGATACGCAGTATTTT. Translating it yields CASRPPTSRDTQYF.

Ten or more counts support this clonotype. The rearrangement joins TRBV29-1 to TRBJ2-3, with D maybe TRBD2 (5 bases). V was shortened by 2 bases and J by 4 bases, with 13 bases between the two germline ends. This CDR3 has 14 amino acids. CDR1 and CDR2 from the germline V gene are SQVTM and ANQGSEA. The CDR3 here is CSVEPPGSPDTQYF. The CDR3 DNA reads TGCAGCGTTGAACCGCCGGGAAGCCCAGATACGCAGTATTTT.

V gene TRBV7-2 combines with J gene TRBJ1-2; weak D call: TRBD1 (6 bases). Germline CDR1 and CDR2: SGHTA and FQGNSA. Trimming took 5 bases from V and 4 from J, leaving 8 bases between them. There are 12 residues in the CDR3. The CDR3 spells CASSGQRYGYTF. The CDR3 DNA reads TGTGCCAGCAGCGGACAGCGCTATGGCTACACCTTC.

The chain employs TRBV5-4 and TRBJ1-2; D gene uncertain. CDR3 length equals 14 residues. In germline, CDR1 is SGHNT, CDR2 YYREEE (reference sequence). V was pared by 5 bases and J by 8 bases, with 19 bases between. CDR3 sequence (DNA): TGTGCCAGCAGGACGGAGGTACGGGTAGAGGGCTACACCTTC. Protein: CASRTEVRVEGYTF.

A few counts support this clonotype. The chain is built from TRBV7-6 and TRBJ2-7; possibly TRBD2 for D (5 bases). Germline-derived CDR1 and CDR2 are SGHVS and FNYEAQ. With 1 base removed from V and 7 bases from J, the gap between germline ends came to 14 bases. The CDR3 runs 14 residues. The CDR3 region has the DNA TGTGCCAGCAGCTTAGGGGAGTACGAATTTGAGCAGTACTTC. Protein product: CASSLGEYEFEQYF.

A few counts support this clonotype. V and J are TRBV7-6 and TRBJ2-7, with a weak D call TRBD2 (5 bases). Germline CDR1 and CDR2: SGHVS and FNYEAQ. This CDR3 spans 15 amino acids. V was cut by 3 bases and J by 4 bases, with 16 bases left in between. This CDR3 is CASSFRTGPNYEQYF. CDR3 nucleotides: TGTGCCAGCAGCTTCCGGACTGGGCCCAATTACGAGCAGTACTTC. The full variable domain, completed using reference TRBV7-6 and TRBJ2-7, is GAGVSQSPRYKVTKRGQDVALRCDPISGHVSLYWYRQALGQGPEFLTYFNYEAQQDKSGLPNDRFSAERPEGSISTLTIQRTEQRDSAMYRCASSFRTGPNYEQYFGPGTRLTVT.

This clonotype was counted between two and nine times. At one end, the junction sequence differs from germline, possibly due to a read error. For the CDR3, the DNA is TGCGTCAGCAGCCAAGTGCGGAACTCCTACAATGAGCAGTTCTTC. Translated, it gives CVSSQVRNSYNEQFF. The V gene is TRBV4-1, the J gene TRBJ2-1; no reliable D call. The CDR3 consists of 15 residues. Germline lookup yields CDR1 MGHRA and CDR2 YSYEKL.

There are many counts of this clonotype. The V call is TRBV5-5, the J call TRBJ2-3; the match to TRBD2 covers 8 bases. The trim removed 6 bases at V and 3 bases at J, leaving 9 bases unmatched. This CDR3 contains 15 residues. The germline CDR1 and CDR2 sequences are SGHKS and YYEKEE (reference sequence). CDR3 coding DNA: TGTGCCAGCAAAACTAGCGGAACAGGGACAGATACGCAGTATTTT. This encodes CASKTSGTGTDTQYF.

CDR3 residues: CSARGGAEAFF. The CDR3 bases are TGCAGTGCTAGAGGGGGGGCTGAAGCTTTCTTT. The gene calls are TRBV20-1 and TRBJ1-1; tentative D call: TRBD1 (5 bases). Germline lookup yields CDR1 DFQATT and CDR2 SNEGSKA (reference sequence). This CDR3 is 11 amino acids long. V gave up 1 base and J gave up 6 bases, with 6 bases separating them.

This clonotype appeared many times. The J gene is TRBJ1-5, the V gene TRBV6-5, with 7 nucleotides matching TRBD1. The V gene end was trimmed by 6 bases and the J gene end by 4 bases; junction bases not matched to a gene: 18. The CDR3 loop spans 18 amino acids. The germline CDR1 and CDR2 sequences are MNHEY and SVGAGI. The CDR3 here is CASSLRGNYRGRNQPQHF. In nucleotides, the CDR3 is TGTGCCAGCAGCCTAAGAGGGAATTACAGGGGACGGAATCAGCCCCAGCATTTT.

The rearrangement links TRBV6-2 or TRBV6-3 to TRBJ2-7, with TRBD2 identical over 7 bases. Germline-derived CDR1 and CDR2 are MNHEY and SVGEGT. V trimming: 5 bases; J trimming: 4 bases; junction bases outside the gene matches: 5. The CDR3 is made up of 13 amino acids. The CDR3 here is CASSPIAGYEQYF. The CDR3 DNA sequence: TGTGCCAGCAGTCCTATAGCGGGTTACGAGCAGTACTTC.

This sequence joins TRBV28 and TRBJ2-2, with 8 bases identical to TRBD2. The CDR3 has 17 amino acids. V dropped 8 bases and J dropped 6; count of bases not matched to a gene: 17. Germline loops: CDR1 MDHEN, CDR2 SYDVKM. The CDR3 sequence is CASLTPGGRGLAGELFF. The CDR3 DNA is TGTGCCAGCCTTACCCCGGGGGGGAGGGGTCTCGCCGGGGAGCTGTTTTTT.

This clonotype was counted only a few times. The chain combines TRBV11-1 with TRBJ2-1; D remains unclear. CDR3 size: 13 residues. Germline CDR1 SGHAT, CDR2 FQDESV (reference sequence). The V and J ends lost 4 bases and 8 bases respectively, with 12 bases between them. CDR3 sequence: CASSSRLGDEQFF. As DNA, the CDR3 is TGTGCCAGCAGCTCTAGACTTGGCGATGAGCAGTTCTTC.

V is TRBV29-1 and J is TRBJ2-6; unclear D gene. V lost 4 bases and J 1 base, leaving 5 bases between the germline ends. The CDR3 runs to 13 residues. Per the germline V gene, CDR1 is SQVTM and CDR2 is ANQGSEA. For the CDR3, the DNA is TGCAGCGTTGGGAGTTCTGGGGCCAACGTCCTGACTTTC. Its translation is CSVGSSGANVLTF.

The genes are TRBV28 and TRBJ2-3; D is unclear. This CDR3 is 13 amino acids long. The ends were cut back, 5 bases at V and 4 bases at J, with 10 bases in the middle. CDR1 MDHEN and CDR2 SYDVKM come from the germline V gene. CDR3 nucleotide sequence: TGTGCCAGCAGTGACCCTAGTCCAGATACGCAGTATTTT. This gives the protein CASSDPSPDTQYF.